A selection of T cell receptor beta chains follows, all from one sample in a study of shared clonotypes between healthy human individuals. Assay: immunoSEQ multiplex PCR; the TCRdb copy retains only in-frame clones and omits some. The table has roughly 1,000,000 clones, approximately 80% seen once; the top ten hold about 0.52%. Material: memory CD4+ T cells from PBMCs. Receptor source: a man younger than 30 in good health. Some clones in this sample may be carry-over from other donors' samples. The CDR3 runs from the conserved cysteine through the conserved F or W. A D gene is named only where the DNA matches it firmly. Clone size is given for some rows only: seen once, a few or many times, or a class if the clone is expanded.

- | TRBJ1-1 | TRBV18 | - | CASSQREEAFF | TGTGCCAGCTCACAGCGGGAGGAAGCTTTCTTT
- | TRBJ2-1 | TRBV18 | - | CASSPRTDYNEQFF | TGTGCCAGCTCACCAAGAACGGACTACAATGAGCAGTTCTTC
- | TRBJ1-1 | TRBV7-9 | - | CASSLVAVNTEAFF | TGTGCCAGCAGCTTGGTAGCCGTGAACACTGAAGCTTTCTTT
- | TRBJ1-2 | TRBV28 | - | CASRTRTLYGYTF | TGTGCCAGCCGGACAAGAACCCTCTATGGCTACACCTTC
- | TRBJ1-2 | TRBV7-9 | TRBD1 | CASSLADGRGLFNYGYTF | TGTGCCAGCAGCTTAGCGGATGGCAGGGGGTTATTTAACTATGGCTACACCTTC
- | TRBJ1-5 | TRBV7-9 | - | CASSSLSQPQHF | TGTGCCAGCAGCTCGTTGAGTCAGCCCCAGCATTTT
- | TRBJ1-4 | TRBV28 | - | CAITQGLTNEKLFF | TGTGCCATCACCCAGGGGTTGACTAATGAAAAACTGTTTTTT
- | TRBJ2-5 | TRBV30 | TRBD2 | CAWRPGTTWWETQYF | TGTGCCTGGAGACCTGGGACTACCTGGTGGGAGACCCAGTACTTC
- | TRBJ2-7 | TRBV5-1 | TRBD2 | CASSLGTSGGPYEQYF | TGCGCCAGCAGCTTGGGGACTAGCGGGGGGCCCTACGAGCAGTACTTC
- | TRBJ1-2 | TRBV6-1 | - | CASSELRERNYGYTF | TGTGCCAGCAGTGAGCTTAGGGAACGGAACTATGGCTACACCTTC
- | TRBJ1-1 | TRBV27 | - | CASSFSRAGGNTEAFF | TGTGCCAGCAGTTTCTCCCGGGCGGGTGGGAACACTGAAGCTTTCTTT
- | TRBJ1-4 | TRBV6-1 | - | CASSDSRYNEKLFF | TGTGCCAGCAGTGATTCGAGGTATAATGAAAAACTGTTTTTT
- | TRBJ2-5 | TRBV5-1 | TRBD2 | CASSREAGKETQYF | TGCGCCAGCAGCCGGGAAGCGGGAAAAGAGACCCAGTACTTC
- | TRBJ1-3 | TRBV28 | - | CASSPSGAAGNTIYF | TGTGCCAGCAGTCCATCAGGTGCCGCTGGAAACACCATATATTTT
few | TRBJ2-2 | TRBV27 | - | CASSFKLLYTGELFF | TGTGCCAGCAGTTTTAAGCTCCTGTACACCGGGGAGCTGTTTTTT
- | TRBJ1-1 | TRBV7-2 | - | CASSLFRGNTEAFF | TGTGCCAGCAGCTTATTCAGGGGAAACACTGAAGCTTTCTTT
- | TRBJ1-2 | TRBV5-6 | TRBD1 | CASSSGTASLTGGYTF | TGTGCCAGCAGCTCCGGGACAGCGTCCCTGACCGGCGGCTACACCTTC
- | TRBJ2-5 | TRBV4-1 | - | CASSHDYQETQYF | TGCGCCAGCAGCCACGACTACCAAGAGACCCAGTACTTC
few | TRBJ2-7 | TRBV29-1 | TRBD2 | CSAMTSSTSEWEQYF | TGCAGCGCCATGACTAGCTCGACATCTGAGTGGGAGCAGTACTTC
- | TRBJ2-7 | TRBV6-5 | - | CASSYRDLFYEQYF | TGTGCCAGCAGTTACCGGGACTTGTTCTACGAGCAGTACTTC
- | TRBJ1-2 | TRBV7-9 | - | CASSLMGGYTF | TGTGCCAGCAGCTTAATGGGAGGCTACACCTTC
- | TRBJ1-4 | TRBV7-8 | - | CASSLRFGQTTNEKLFF | TGTGCCAGCAGCTTGCGTTTTGGGCAGACAACTAATGAAAAACTGTTTTTT
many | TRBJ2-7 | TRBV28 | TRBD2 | CASSSGGRGEQYF | TGTGCCAGTTCGTCGGGGGGTAGAGGGGAGCAGTACTTC
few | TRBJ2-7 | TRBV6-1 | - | CASSVSRLAYEQYF | TGTGCCAGCAGTGTTTCTCGGCTAGCCTACGAGCAGTACTTC
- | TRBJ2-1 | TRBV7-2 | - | CASSFIVHEQFF | TGTGCCAGCAGCTTTATCGTCCATGAGCAGTTCTTC
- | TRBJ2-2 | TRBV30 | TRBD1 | CAWTKWGQRANTGELFF | TGTGCCTGGACCAAGTGGGGACAGAGAGCGAACACCGGGGAGCTGTTTTTT
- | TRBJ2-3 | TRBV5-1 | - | CASSSGNQDTQYF | TGCGCCAGCAGCTCCGGGAACCAGGATACGCAGTATTTT
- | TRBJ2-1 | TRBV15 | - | CATSRDPHGADEQFF | TGTGCCACCAGCAGAGATCCGCACGGAGCCGACGAGCAGTTCTTC
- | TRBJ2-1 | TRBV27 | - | CASSPKRASYNEQFF | TGTGCCAGCAGTCCAAAGCGGGCCTCCTACAATGAGCAGTTCTTC
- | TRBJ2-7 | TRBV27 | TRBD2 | CASSPRLAGSYEQYF | TGTGCCAGCAGCCCTCGACTAGCGGGATCCTACGAGCAGTACTTC
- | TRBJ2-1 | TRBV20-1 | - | CSARDQGEQFF | TGCAGTGCTAGAGATCAGGGTGAGCAGTTCTTC
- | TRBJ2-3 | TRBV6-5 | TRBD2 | CASSLRLANLPDTQYF | TGTGCCAGCAGTTTACGACTAGCAAATCTACCAGATACGCAGTATTTT
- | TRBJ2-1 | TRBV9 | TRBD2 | CASSVQVASGRNEQFF | TGTGCCAGCAGCGTACAGGTGGCTAGCGGGAGAAATGAGCAGTTCTTC
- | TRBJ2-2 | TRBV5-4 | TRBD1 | CASSSDRATGELFF | TGTGCCAGCAGCTCGGACAGGGCGACCGGGGAGCTGTTTTTT
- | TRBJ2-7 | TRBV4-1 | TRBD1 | CASSKGTGTSYEQYF | TGCGCCAGCAGCAAAGGGACAGGGACTTCCTACGAGCAGTACTTC
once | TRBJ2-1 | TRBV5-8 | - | CASSLWARGRNEQFF | TGTGCCAGCAGCTTGTGGGCCAGGGGTCGGAATGAGCAGTTCTTC
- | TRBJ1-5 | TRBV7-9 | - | CASSFGGQPQHF | TGTGCCAGCAGCTTTGGGGGTCAGCCCCAGCATTTT